Listed below are T cell receptor beta chains from one sample, sequenced in a study of blood T cell repertoires in COVID-19. The method was immunoSEQ multiplex PCR; TCRdb's version includes in-frame clones alone and lacks a portion of them. Of about 140,000 clones in the sample, around nine tenths were seen once. Source material: peripheral blood. The receptors stem from a human donor in a cohort sampled during active COVID-19. CDR3s include the opening cysteine and the closing phenylalanine or tryptophan. A D gene is named only where the DNA matches it firmly. Some rows have no size entry. The others give once, few or many, or a class for an expanded clone.

j_call clone_size v_call cdr3_length d_call cdr3_nt cdr3_aa
TRBJ1-4 NA TRBV28 15 TRBD1 TGTGCCAGCAGTTTGGGGGGGACAGGGCATGAAAAACTGTTTTTT CASSLGGTGHEKLFF
TRBJ2-5 NA TRBV6-2/TRBV6-3 17 TRBD2 TGTGCCAGCAGTTACCTACCGGGACTAGCGGCCCAAGAGACCCAGTACTTC CASSYLPGLAAQETQYF
TRBJ2-1 NA TRBV2 15 TRBD2 TGTGCCAGCAGAGATACTAGCGGGGGCTACAATGAGCAGTTCTTC CASRDTSGGYNEQFF
TRBJ2-5 NA TRBV3-1/TRBV3-2 21 NA TGTGCCAGCAGCCCTGGACAGGGGGGATTAGCGGGAGGGCTAGGTGGGGAGACCCAGTACTTC CASSPGQGGLAGGLGGETQYF
TRBJ2-7 NA TRBV5-1 15 TRBD2 TGCGCCAGCAGCCCGCTGCGGGAGCCCTCCTACGAGCAGTACTTC CASSPLREPSYEQYF
TRBJ1-2 once TRBV19 14 NA TGTGCCAGTAGCCCTATGACAGGAAGTTATGGCTACACCTTC CASSPMTGSYGYTF
TRBJ2-1 NA TRBV10-3 13 NA TGTGCCATCAGTCGGGGTCCTGGGAATGAGCAGTTCTTC CAISRGPGNEQFF
TRBJ2-5 NA TRBV7-2 17 TRBD2 TGTGCCAGCAGCCCATGGTTTAGCGGGCGGTTCCAAGAGACCCAGTACTTC CASSPWFSGRFQETQYF
TRBJ2-1 NA TRBV5-4 15 TRBD2 TGTGCCAGCAGCTGGGTAGCGGGCGCCTACAATGAGCAGTTCTTC CASSWVAGAYNEQFF
TRBJ2-6 NA TRBV11-2 13 NA TGTGCCAGCAGCTTAATAAGGGCCAACGTCCTGACTTTC CASSLIRANVLTF
TRBJ2-1 NA TRBV21-1 17 NA TGTGCCAGCAGCAAAGCGCGGGCTAGCGGGAGGGCCGGTGAGCAGTTCTTC CASSKARASGRAGEQFF
TRBJ2-7 NA TRBV19 14 NA TGTGCCAGTAGTATCGGAGGGAGGTTAGACGAGCAGTACTTC CASSIGGRLDEQYF
TRBJ2-3 NA TRBV5-1 12 NA TGCGCCAGCAGCTTAAGAGGGGATACGCAGTATTTT CASSLRGDTQYF
TRBJ2-3 NA TRBV11-2 19 TRBD2 TGTGCCAGCAGCCCGGGATATAGGCTAGCGGGGGAGATCACAGATACGCAGTATTTT CASSPGYRLAGEITDTQYF
TRBJ1-1 NA TRBV27 18 NA TGTGCCAGCAGTTTAGGGGCAACAGGGAGCTCTGCCATCTACGAAGCTTTCTTT CASSLGATGSSAIYEAFF
TRBJ2-7 NA TRBV5-4 12 NA TGTGCCAGCAGCTTCGGGGCCTACGAGCAGTACTTC CASSFGAYEQYF
TRBJ2-5 NA TRBV7-8 15 TRBD1 TGTGCCAGCAGCTTAAGCCGGGACAGGGTGGAGACCCAGTACTTC CASSLSRDRVETQYF
TRBJ2-3 NA TRBV4-1 17 TRBD2 TGCGCCAGCAGCCACCCCCTAGCGGGAGGAAGCACAGATACGCAGTATTTT CASSHPLAGGSTDTQYF
TRBJ1-5 NA TRBV6-1 18 NA TGTGCCAGCAGTGAAGCGTTGCGGACTTTTGGAAGCAATCAGCCCCAGCATTTT CASSEALRTFGSNQPQHF
TRBJ1-4 NA TRBV9 16 TRBD1 TGTGCCAGCAGCGTAGGGGGGACAGGGGGAAATGAAAAACTGTTTTTT CASSVGGTGGNEKLFF
TRBJ2-7 few TRBV2 15 TRBD2 TGTGCCAGCAGTGAATACACTAGCGGAGATTACGAGCAGTACTTC CASSEYTSGDYEQYF
TRBJ1-3 NA TRBV28 12 NA TGTGCCAGCAGTCCAGGGTTAAACACCATATATTTT CASSPGLNTIYF
TRBJ1-5 few TRBV2 15 TRBD1 TGTGCCAGCGGGGACAGGGAATTGGGTTCTCAGCCCCAGCATTTT CASGDRELGSQPQHF
TRBJ1-2 NA TRBV28 16 NA TGTGCCAGCAGTTCCCACTGGGGGGTACCAAACTATGGCTACACCTTC CASSSHWGVPNYGYTF
TRBJ1-1 few TRBV30 11 NA TGTGCCTGGCTTCTGAACACTGAAGCTTTCTTT CAWLLNTEAFF
TRBJ1-5 NA TRBV7-2 15 NA TGTGCCAGCAGCTTAGCGCCAGGGGTAGGACAGCCCCAGCATTTT CASSLAPGVGQPQHF
TRBJ2-2 NA TRBV18 16 TRBD2 TGTGCCAGCTCACCACGGACGGGGGGGGACACCGGGGAGCTGTTTTTT CASSPRTGGDTGELFF
TRBJ1-5 NA TRBV28 16 TRBD1 TGTGCCAGCAGTTTAGGTAGGACAGGGGGCGTTCAGCCCCAGCATTTT CASSLGRTGGVQPQHF
TRBJ2-1 NA TRBV28 18 TRBD2 TGTGCCAGCAGTTCCCGAGGTATAGCGGGGGGCACCTACAATGAGCAGTTCTTC CASSSRGIAGGTYNEQFF
TRBJ2-7 NA TRBV7-6 15 TRBD1 TGTGCCAGCAGCCCTCTACAGGGGAGAACCTACGAGCAGTACTTC CASSPLQGRTYEQYF
TRBJ2-3 NA TRBV25-1 16 TRBD2 TGTGCCAGCAGACCGGGACAGAGTACTAGCGGGCATCCGCAGTATTTT CASRPGQSTSGHPQYF
TRBJ2-2 NA TRBV28 17 NA TGTGCCAGCAGTTTATCCAAAACTAGTTTGTACACCGGGGAGCTGTTTTTT CASSLSKTSLYTGELFF
TRBJ2-6 NA TRBV11-3 17 NA TGTGCCAGCAGCCAGGGTTCGGTAGGCTCTGGGGCCAACGTCCTGACTTTC CASSQGSVGSGANVLTF
TRBJ2-2 once TRBV28 11 NA TGTGCCAGCAACCTAGCCGGGGAGCTGTTTTTT CASNLAGELFF
TRBJ1-5 NA TRBV19 14 TRBD1 TGTGCCAGTAGTGACAGGGGTTGGGATCAGCCCCAGCATTTT CASSDRGWDQPQHF
TRBJ2-7 NA TRBV5-1 14 NA TGCGCCAGCAGCCCGGGACGGGGGAGCTACGAGCAGTACTTC CASSPGRGSYEQYF
TRBJ2-7 NA TRBV7-8 14 NA TGTGCCAGCAGCTTAGGACAGCGAACCTACGAGCAGTACTTC CASSLGQRTYEQYF
TRBJ2-3 NA TRBV7-2 15 NA TGTGCCAGCAGCTTAGCGGCCCACCGGGGAGATACGCAGTATTTT CASSLAAHRGDTQYF
TRBJ2-1 NA TRBV4-1 19 NA TGCGCCAGCAGCCAAGATAGGATTGGTGCCGGGGGAAAGCTGGGTGAGCAGTTCTTC CASSQDRIGAGGKLGEQFF
TRBJ1-5 NA TRBV15 13 TRBD1 TGTGCCACCCAAACAGGGGGCCGTCAGCCCCAGCATTTT CATQTGGRQPQHF
TRBJ2-7 few TRBV25-1 14 TRBD1 TGTGCCAGCAGGGATGACAGGGGAAGCTACGAGCAGTACTTC CASRDDRGSYEQYF
TRBJ2-5 NA TRBV7-2 11 NA TGTGCCAGCAGGAAGGGGGAGACCCAGTACTTC CASRKGETQYF
TRBJ2-5 NA TRBV5-6 15 TRBD1 TGTGCCAGCAGCTTGACCCAGGGGGCGAGGGAGACCCAGTACTTC CASSLTQGARETQYF
TRBJ1-1 NA TRBV18 14 TRBD1 TGTGCCAGCTCAGGGGACAGTGGTAGCACTGAAGCTTTCTTT CASSGDSGSTEAFF
TRBJ2-1 NA TRBV2 14 TRBD2 TGTGCCATCATCAGCGGGACTACTTACAATGAGCAGTTCTTC CAIISGTTYNEQFF
TRBJ2-7 NA TRBV4-1 16 TRBD2 TGCGCCAGCAGCCCATTCCCGGGACTAGCGGGTTACGAGCAGTACTTC CASSPFPGLAGYEQYF
TRBJ1-1 once TRBV6-2/TRBV6-3 15 NA TGTGCCAGCAGCCTACAGGCTCAACGGAACACTGAAGCTTTCTTT CASSLQAQRNTEAFF
TRBJ2-1 once TRBV5-4 15 NA TGTGCCAGCAGCTTAAGTTCTGGGCGATTCAATGAGCAGTTCTTC CASSLSSGRFNEQFF
TRBJ1-2 NA TRBV24-1 16 TRBD1 TGTGCCACCAGTGACTCCCTGGGACAGGGAAAATATGGCTACACCTTC CATSDSLGQGKYGYTF
TRBJ1-1 NA TRBV27 15 TRBD1 TGTGCCAGTGGGACAGGGTATCGGATGAACACTGAAGCTTTCTTT CASGTGYRMNTEAFF
TRBJ2-5 NA TRBV28 15 TRBD2 TGTGCCAGCAGTCCGTTGACTAGCGGGAAGGAGACCCAGTACTTC CASSPLTSGKETQYF
TRBJ1-4 few TRBV4-1 16 TRBD1 TGCGCCAGCAGCCAAGACGGGGCAGGGGGAAGTGAAAAACTGTTTTTT CASSQDGAGGSEKLFF
TRBJ1-1 NA TRBV5-4 16 NA TGTGCCAGCAGCTCGGACCTTCCGGGACAGAACACTGAAGCTTTCTTT CASSSDLPGQNTEAFF
TRBJ2-7 NA TRBV5-1 15 NA TGCGCCAGCAGCTTGGGGACAGAATCCTCCTACGAGCAGTACTTC CASSLGTESSYEQYF
TRBJ1-3 NA TRBV7-3 17 TRBD1 TGTGCCAGCAGCCTGCGGACAGGGGGGAGCTCTGGAAACACCATATATTTT CASSLRTGGSSGNTIYF
TRBJ1-3 NA TRBV5-1 16 NA TGCGCCAGCAGCTTGGAGGAATTGAAGCTAGAAAACACCATATATTTT CASSLEELKLENTIYF
TRBJ1-6 few TRBV7-3 15 NA TGTGCCAGCAGCCATACAGGTCTCAATAATTCACCCCTCCACTTT CASSHTGLNNSPLHF
TRBJ2-3 NA TRBV7-6 18 NA TGTGCCAGCAGCTTAGTTTCGGGGAGGGGGGACGACCCAGATACGCAGTATTTT CASSLVSGRGDDPDTQYF
TRBJ1-5 NA TRBV6-4 18 NA TGTGCCAGCAGTGACTCGGCGGCTACTGCCCCCTTCAATCAGCCCCAGCATTTT CASSDSAATAPFNQPQHF
TRBJ2-2 NA TRBV7-6 13 NA TGTGCCAGCAGCGGCAGGGTTACCGGGGAGCTGTTTTTT CASSGRVTGELFF